Listed below are T cell receptor beta chains from one sample, sequenced in a study of T cell responses to AZD1222 COVID-19 vaccine. The repertoire was sequenced with immunoSEQ multiplex PCR; TCRdb's copy has only in-frame clones and lacks some. The sample consists of about 110,000 clones, about nine tenths of them appearing once. The sample here was peripheral blood, taken 28 days after the second AZD1222 dose. Source of these receptors: an adult who received the AZD1222 COVID-19 vaccine. CDR3s include the opening cysteine and the closing phenylalanine or tryptophan. The D gene is left open where the match is weak. Some rows have no size entry. The others give once, few or many, or a class for an expanded clone.

clone size,V gene,D gene,J gene,CDR3 DNA,CDR3 protein
NA,TRBV5-5,TRBD2,TRBJ2-7,TGTGCCAGCAGCTGGGGACTAGCGGGAGGTTCTCTAGGGCAGTACTTC,CASSWGLAGGSLGQYF
NA,TRBV5-5,NA,TRBJ2-3,TGTGCCAGCAGCCTCACTTACAGGGAAAACACAGATACGCAGTATTTT,CASSLTYRENTDTQYF
NA,TRBV19,NA,TRBJ1-5,TGTGCCAGTAGTATCGGGACCATGAGCAATCAGCCCCAGCATTTT,CASSIGTMSNQPQHF
NA,TRBV5-1,NA,TRBJ1-5,TGCGCCAGCAGCCGCCGGATGCATAGCAATCAGCCCCAGCATTTT,CASSRRMHSNQPQHF
NA,TRBV7-9,NA,TRBJ1-1,TGTGCCAGCAGCCGTTCCCTCGGGGCGAAAACTGAAGCTTTCTTT,CASSRSLGAKTEAFF
NA,TRBV12-3/TRBV12-4,NA,TRBJ2-1,TGTGCCAGCAGTTTAATAAATGAGCAGTTCTTC,CASSLINEQFF
NA,TRBV28,NA,TRBJ1-5,TGTGCCAGCAAGGACCCGTATCAGCCCCAGCATTTT,CASKDPYQPQHF
few,TRBV5-1,NA,TRBJ2-6,TGCGCCAGCAGCTTATCGGCCGACAGCCTCTCTGGGGCCAACGTCCTGACTTTC,CASSLSADSLSGANVLTF
NA,TRBV7-6,NA,TRBJ2-7,TGTGCCAGCAGATTTAGAGACGGGGATAGCTCCTACGAGCAGTACTTC,CASRFRDGDSSYEQYF
NA,TRBV4-2,NA,TRBJ1-4,TGTGCCAGCAGCCAAAGCATGGCAGCAACTAATGAAAAACTGTTTTTT,CASSQSMAATNEKLFF